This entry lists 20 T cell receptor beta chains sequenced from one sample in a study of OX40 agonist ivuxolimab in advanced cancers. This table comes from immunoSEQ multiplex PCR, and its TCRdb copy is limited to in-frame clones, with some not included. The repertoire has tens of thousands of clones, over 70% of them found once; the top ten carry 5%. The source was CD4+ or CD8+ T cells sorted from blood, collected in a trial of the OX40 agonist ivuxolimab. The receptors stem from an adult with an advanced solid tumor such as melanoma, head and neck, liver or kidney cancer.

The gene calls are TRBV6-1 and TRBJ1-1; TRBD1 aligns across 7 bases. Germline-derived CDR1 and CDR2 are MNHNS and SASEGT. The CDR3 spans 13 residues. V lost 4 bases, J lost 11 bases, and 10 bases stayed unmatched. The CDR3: CASSGTGLNWAFF. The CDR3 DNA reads TGTGCCAGCAGTGGGACAGGTTTAAATTGGGCTTTCTTT.

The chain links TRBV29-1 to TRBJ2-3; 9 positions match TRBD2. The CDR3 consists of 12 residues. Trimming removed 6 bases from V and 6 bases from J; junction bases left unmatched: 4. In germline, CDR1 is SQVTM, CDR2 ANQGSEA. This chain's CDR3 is CSVESGRDTQYF. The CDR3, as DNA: TGCAGCGTAGAAAGCGGGAGGGATACGCAGTATTTT.

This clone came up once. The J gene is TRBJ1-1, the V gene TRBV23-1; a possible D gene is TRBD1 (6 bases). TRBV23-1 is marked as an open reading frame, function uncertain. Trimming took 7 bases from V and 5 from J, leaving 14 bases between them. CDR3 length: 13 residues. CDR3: CASIHRVETEAFF. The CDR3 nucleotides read TGCGCCAGCATTCACAGGGTTGAGACTGAAGCTTTCTTT.

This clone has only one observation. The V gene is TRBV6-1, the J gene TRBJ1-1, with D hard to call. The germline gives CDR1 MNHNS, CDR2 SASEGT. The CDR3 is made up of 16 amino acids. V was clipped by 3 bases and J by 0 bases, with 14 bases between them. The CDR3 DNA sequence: TGTGCCAGCAGTGATCCGGACGGTTTCATGAACACTGAAGCTTTCTTT. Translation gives CASSDPDGFMNTEAFF.

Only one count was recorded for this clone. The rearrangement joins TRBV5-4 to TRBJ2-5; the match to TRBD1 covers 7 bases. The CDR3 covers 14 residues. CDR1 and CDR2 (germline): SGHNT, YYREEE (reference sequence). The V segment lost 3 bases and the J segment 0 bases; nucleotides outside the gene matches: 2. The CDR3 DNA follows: TGTGCCAGCAGCTCGGGACAGAACCAAGAGACCCAGTACTTC. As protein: CASSSGQNQETQYF.

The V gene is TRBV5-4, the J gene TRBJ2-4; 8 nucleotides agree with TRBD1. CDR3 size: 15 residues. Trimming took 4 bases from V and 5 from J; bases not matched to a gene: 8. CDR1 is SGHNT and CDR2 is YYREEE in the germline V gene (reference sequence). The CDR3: CASSQDQGAQNIQYF. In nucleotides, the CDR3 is TGTGCCAGCAGCCAGGACCAGGGGGCACAAAACATTCAGTACTTC.

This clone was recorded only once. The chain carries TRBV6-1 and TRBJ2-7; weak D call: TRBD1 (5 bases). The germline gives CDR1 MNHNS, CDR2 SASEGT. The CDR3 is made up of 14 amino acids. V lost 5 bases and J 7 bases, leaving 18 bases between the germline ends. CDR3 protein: CASSHQGFHREQYF. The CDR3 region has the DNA TGTGCCAGCAGTCATCAGGGTTTTCATAGGGAGCAGTACTTC.

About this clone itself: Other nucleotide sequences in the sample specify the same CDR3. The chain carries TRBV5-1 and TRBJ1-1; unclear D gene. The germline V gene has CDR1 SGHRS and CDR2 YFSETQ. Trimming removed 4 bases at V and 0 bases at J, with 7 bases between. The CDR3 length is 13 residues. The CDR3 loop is CASSLGLNTEAFF. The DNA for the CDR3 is TGCGCCAGCAGCCTGGGGTTGAACACTGAAGCTTTCTTT.

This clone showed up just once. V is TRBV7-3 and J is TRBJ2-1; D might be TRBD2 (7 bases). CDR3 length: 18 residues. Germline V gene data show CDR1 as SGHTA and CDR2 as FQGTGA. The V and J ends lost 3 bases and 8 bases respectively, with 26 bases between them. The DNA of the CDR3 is TGTGCCAGCAGCTTGGGACCCGCTGGGGGGGCCGTTTTGTATGAGCAGTTCTTC. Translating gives CASSLGPAGGAVLYEQFF.

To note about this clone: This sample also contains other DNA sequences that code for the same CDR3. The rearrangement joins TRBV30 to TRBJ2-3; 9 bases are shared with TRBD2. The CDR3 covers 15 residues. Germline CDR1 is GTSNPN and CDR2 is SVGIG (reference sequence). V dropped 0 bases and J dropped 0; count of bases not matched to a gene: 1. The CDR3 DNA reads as TGTGCCTGGAGTGTACTAGCGGGTAGCACAGATACGCAGTATTTT. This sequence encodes CAWSVLAGSTDTQYF.

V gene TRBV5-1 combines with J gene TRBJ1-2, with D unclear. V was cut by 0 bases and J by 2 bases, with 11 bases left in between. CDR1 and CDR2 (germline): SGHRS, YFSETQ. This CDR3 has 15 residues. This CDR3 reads CASSLEVGPNYGYTF. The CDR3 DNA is TGCGCCAGCAGCTTGGAAGTAGGCCCGAACTATGGCTACACCTTC.

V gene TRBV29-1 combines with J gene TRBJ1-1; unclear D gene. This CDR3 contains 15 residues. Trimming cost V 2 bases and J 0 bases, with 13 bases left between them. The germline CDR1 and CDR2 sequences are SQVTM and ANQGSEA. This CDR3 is CSVENRQAMNTEAFF. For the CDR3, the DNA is TGCAGCGTTGAAAATAGACAAGCTATGAACACTGAAGCTTTCTTT.

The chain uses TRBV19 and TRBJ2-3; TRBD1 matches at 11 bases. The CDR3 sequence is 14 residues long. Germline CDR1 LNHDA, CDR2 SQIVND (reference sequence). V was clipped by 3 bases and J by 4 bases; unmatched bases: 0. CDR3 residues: CASSMGQGADTQYF. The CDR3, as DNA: TGTGCCAGTAGTATGGGACAGGGGGCAGATACGCAGTATTTT.

The CDR3 nucleotides read TGTGCCAGCAGCTTAAGGAGGAACACCGGGGAGCTGTTTTTT. It specifies CASSLRRNTGELFF. This chain links TRBV7-2 with TRBJ2-2; D remains ambiguous. V gave up 2 bases and J gave up 1 base, with 5 bases separating them. Looked up from germline, CDR1 is SGHTA and CDR2 is FQGNSA. The CDR3 is 14 amino acids. The variable domain in full, completed from reference TRBV7-2 and TRBJ2-2, reads GAGVSQSPSNKVTEKGKDVELRCDPISGHTALYWYRQSLGQGLEFLIYFQGNSAPDKSGLPSDRFSAERTGGSVSTLTIQRTQQEDSAVYLCASSLRRNTGELFFGEGSRLTVL.

The CDR3 DNA reads as TGTGCCAGCAGCGTAGAAATGAGCCCAGGGGGCGTGGGCACTGAAGCTTTCTTT. The encoded protein is CASSVEMSPGGVGTEAFF. The rearrangement links TRBV9 to TRBJ1-1, with TRBD1 identical over 8 bases. Germline V gives CDR1 SGDLS, CDR2 YYNGEE. This CDR3 has 18 residues. Losses at the gene ends were 0 bases for V and 4 bases for J; bases not matched to a gene: 14.

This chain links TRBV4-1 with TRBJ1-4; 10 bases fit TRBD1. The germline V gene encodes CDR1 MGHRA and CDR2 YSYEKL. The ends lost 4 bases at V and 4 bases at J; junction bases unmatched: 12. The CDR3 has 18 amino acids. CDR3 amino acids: CASSRGRTGGIFNEKLFF. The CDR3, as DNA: TGCGCCAGCAGCCGGGGGCGGACAGGGGGTATTTTTAATGAAAAACTGTTTTTT.

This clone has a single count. CDR3: CASSPEPYTYNEQFF. Here the CDR3 DNA reads TGCGCCAGCAGCCCCGAACCTTATACCTACAATGAGCAGTTCTTC. V and J are TRBV5-1 and TRBJ2-1; no reliable D call. The CDR3 consists of 15 residues. Germline CDR1 SGHRS, CDR2 YFSETQ. The V and J ends lost 4 bases and 2 bases respectively, with 13 bases between them.

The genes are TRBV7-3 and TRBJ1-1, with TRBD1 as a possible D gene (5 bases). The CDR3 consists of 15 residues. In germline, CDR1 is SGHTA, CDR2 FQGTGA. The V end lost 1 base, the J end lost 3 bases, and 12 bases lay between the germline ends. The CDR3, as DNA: TGTGCCAGCAGCTTAAAATCCGACAGTTACACTGAAGCTTTCTTT. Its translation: CASSLKSDSYTEAFF.

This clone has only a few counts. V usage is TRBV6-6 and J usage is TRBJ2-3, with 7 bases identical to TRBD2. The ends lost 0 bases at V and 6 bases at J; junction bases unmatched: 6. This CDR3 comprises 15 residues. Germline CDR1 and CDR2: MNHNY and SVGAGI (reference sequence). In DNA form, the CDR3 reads TGTGCCAGCAGTTACTCGGGGGGGGAGGGGGATACGCAGTATTTT. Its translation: CASSYSGGEGDTQYF.

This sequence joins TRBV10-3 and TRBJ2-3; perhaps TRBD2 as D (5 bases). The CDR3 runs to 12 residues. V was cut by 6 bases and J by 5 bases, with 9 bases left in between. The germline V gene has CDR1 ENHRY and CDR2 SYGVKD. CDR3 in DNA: TGTGCCATCAGAGGGAGCGGAGATACGCAGTATTTT. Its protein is CAIRGSGDTQYF.